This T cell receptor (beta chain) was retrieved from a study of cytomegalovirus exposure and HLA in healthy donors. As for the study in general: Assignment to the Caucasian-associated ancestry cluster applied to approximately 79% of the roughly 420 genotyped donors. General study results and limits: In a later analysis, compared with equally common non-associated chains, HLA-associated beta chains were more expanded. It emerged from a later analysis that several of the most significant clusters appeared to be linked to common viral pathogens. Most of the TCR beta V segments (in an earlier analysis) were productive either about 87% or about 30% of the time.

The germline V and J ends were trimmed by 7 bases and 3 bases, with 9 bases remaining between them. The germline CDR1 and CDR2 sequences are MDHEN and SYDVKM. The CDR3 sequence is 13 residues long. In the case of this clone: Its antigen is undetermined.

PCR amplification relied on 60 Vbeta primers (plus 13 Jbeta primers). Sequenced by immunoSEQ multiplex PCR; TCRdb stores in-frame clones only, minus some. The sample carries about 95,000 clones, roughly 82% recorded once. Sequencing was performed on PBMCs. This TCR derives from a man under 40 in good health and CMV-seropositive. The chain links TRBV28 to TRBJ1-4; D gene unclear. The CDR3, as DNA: TGTGCCAGCACTTCCGGGGCTAATGAAAAACTGTTTTTT. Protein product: CASTSGANEKLFF.